The 2 T cell receptor beta chains below all came from one sample that was sequenced in a study of Graves' ophthalmopathy and Graves' hyperthyroidism. CDR3 regions of TCR beta were amplified from RNA transcripts. An opening RT-PCR round employed HTBI primers and preceded a second-round multiplex PCR. TCRdb reanalysed the multiplex PCR reads using MiXCR and keeps one entry per CDR3 protein. The repertoire includes about 57,000 distinct CDR3 sequences, approximately 50% of them detected once, and 4.5% to 5% sits in the top ten. Sequencing was carried out using peripheral blood. These receptors originate from an adult woman with Graves' ophthalmopathy.

In this sample, this clonotype turned up many times. The chain carries TRBV5-4 and TRBJ2-3; 12 nucleotides match TRBD1. V lost 4 bases and J lost 5; bases outside the gene matches: 8. The CDR3 covers 16 residues. The germline V gene has CDR1 SGHNT and CDR2 YYREEE (reference sequence). CDR3 residues: CASSPPGTGGKDTQYF. In nucleotides, the CDR3 is TGTGCCAGCAGCCCCCCCGGGACAGGGGGCAAAGATACGCAGTATTTT.

This clonotype was counted at least ten times. The rearrangement links TRBV5-6 to TRBJ1-6; perhaps TRBD1 as D (6 bases). Trimming removed 2 bases at V and 13 bases at J, with 19 bases between. This CDR3 is built from 15 residues. CDR1 is SGHDT, CDR2 YYEEEE, per germline. The CDR3 region has the DNA TGTGCCAGCAGCTTTTTGGGGGCGACGCCCTTCCCCCTCCACTTT. It translates to CASSFLGATPFPLHF.